Below are 3 T cell receptor beta chains sequenced from a single sample in a study of shared clonotypes between healthy human individuals. The data were produced by immunoSEQ multiplex PCR, yet TCRdb's version contains in-frame clones alone and is incomplete. The sample yields about 1.5 million clones, nearly 99% seen once. The sample was naive CD4+ T cells sorted from blood. The subset was: CD45RA+ positively selected. These receptors were obtained from a man younger than 40 in good health.

Concerning this clone: Other nucleotide sequences in the sample specify the same CDR3. J is TRBJ2-7 and V is TRBV28, with D possibly being TRBD2 (5 bases). CDR3 length: 11 residues. From germline, CDR1 is MDHEN and CDR2 SYDVKM. The chain's CDR3 is CASGTSYEQYF. CDR3 nucleotides: TGTGCAAGCGGAACCTCCTACGAGCAGTACTTC.

The rearrangement uses TRBV11-2 and TRBJ1-3; 8 bases are a match to TRBD1. The CDR3 runs to 13 residues. Unmatched junction bases numbered 4, after V lost 5 bases and J lost 7 bases. Germline V CDR1 and CDR2: SGHAT, FQNNGV. The CDR3 spells CASSRTGRNTIYF. The CDR3 DNA is TGTGCCAGCAGCCGGACAGGGAGGAACACCATATATTTT.

The gene calls are TRBV11-3 and TRBJ2-3; D assignment may be TRBD1 or TRBD2 (6 bases each). This CDR3 is 14 amino acids long. Germline CDR1 and CDR2: SGHNT and YENEEA. V lost 1 base to trimming and J lost 5 bases, with 10 bases between them. Here the CDR3 reads CASSLGGRGDTQYF. The DNA for the CDR3 is TGTGCCAGCAGCTTAGGGGGGCGGGGAGATACGCAGTATTTT.